This record covers a single T cell receptor beta chain. Its target is not known. Other DNA sequences within the sample encode an identical CDR3. The data stem from a study of shared clonotypes between healthy human individuals. Clones were read by immunoSEQ multiplex PCR, and TCRdb kept only the in-frame ones, dropping some. The sample includes more than 550,000 clones, about 90% of them seen just once. Whole-study results and caveats: Only blood was sampled, and tissue TCR repertoires likely differ from blood ones. Despite large depth, rarefaction showed incomplete sorted-subset sequencing. Naive subsets generally had larger estimated richness than memory subsets.

V was clipped by 2 bases and J by 1 base, with 3 bases between them. Germline V CDR1 and CDR2: KGHSH, LQKENI. The CDR3 extends over 12 amino acids. J is TRBJ2-7 and V is TRBV18, with D uncertain. The sample was memory CD8+ T cells from PBMCs. The subset is: CD45RO+ cells pooled with CCR7-negative TemRA cells. The clonotype originates from a young man in good health. Some clones in this sample may be carry-over from other donors' samples. The CDR3 spells CASSPGSYEQYF. The CDR3 nucleotides read TGTGCCAGCTCACCAGGGTCCTACGAGCAGTACTTC.